The clone carrying this TCR beta chain was counted once. Its antigen is undetermined. A much larger clone sits a single nucleotide away, making a read error possible. No ophthalmopathy progression within 18 months constituted stable Graves' hyperthyroidism. Diagnostic assessment was based on clinical symptoms, serum thyroxine and TRAb, thyroid ultrasound and orbital computed tomography. The sample originates from a study of T cells in Graves' hyperthyroidism and ophthalmopathy. The study's findings and limits: Using 13 V-J features, a model discriminated ophthalmopathy from stable hyperthyroidism.

Amplification yielded TCR beta CDR3 regions, with RNA transcripts as the source. RT-PCR in the first round (using the HTBI primer set) targeted the TCR CDR3. TCRdb analysed the multiplex PCR reads with MiXCR anew, one entry per CDR3 protein. The profile shows about 560,000 distinct CDR3 sequences, 16% of them singletons. This CDR3 has 14 amino acids. The V gene's germline CDR1 is LGHDT and CDR2 YNNKEL (reference sequence). The V gene is TRBV3-1, the J gene TRBJ1-1; possibly TRBD1 for D (5 bases). This receptor was taken from a woman under 30 with Graves' hyperthyroidism. The source material was blood. The CDR3 nucleotides are TGTGCCAGCAGCCAAAGTGGGGGTGACACTGAAGGTTTCTTT. Translation: CASSQSGGDTEGFF.